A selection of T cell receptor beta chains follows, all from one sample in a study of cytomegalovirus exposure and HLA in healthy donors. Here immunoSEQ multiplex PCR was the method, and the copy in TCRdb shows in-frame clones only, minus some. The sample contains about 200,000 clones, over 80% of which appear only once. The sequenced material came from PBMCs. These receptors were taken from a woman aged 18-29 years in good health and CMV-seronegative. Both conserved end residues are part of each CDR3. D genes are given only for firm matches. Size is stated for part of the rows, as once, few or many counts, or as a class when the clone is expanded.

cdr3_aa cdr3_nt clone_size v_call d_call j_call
CASAIAPDTQYF TGTGCCAGCGCCATCGCGCCAGATACGCAGTATTTT once TRBV6-6 - TRBJ2-3
CATSRDRGGYEQYF TGTGCCACCAGCAGAGATCGAGGGGGCTACGAGCAGTACTTC - TRBV15 - TRBJ2-7
CASIRTIANTEAFF TGTGCCAGCATCAGAACTATCGCGAACACTGAAGCTTTCTTT - TRBV6-1 - TRBJ1-1
CAISEQEHDTQYF TGTGCCATCAGTGAACAGGAGCACGATACGCAGTATTTT - TRBV10-3 - TRBJ2-3
CASSEFATQSYEQYF TGTGCCAGCAGTGAATTCGCCACGCAGTCCTACGAGCAGTACTTC - TRBV6-1 - TRBJ2-7
CASSELGLSGSPLHF TGTGCCAGCAGTGAATTGGGGCTCTCGGGTTCACCCCTCCACTTT - TRBV25-1 - TRBJ1-6
CASRDRDYEQYF TGTGCCAGCCGGGACAGGGACTACGAGCAGTACTTC few TRBV19 TRBD1 TRBJ2-7
CATSRDRQGGTGELFF TGTGCCACCAGCAGAGATAGGCAGGGGGGGACCGGGGAGCTGTTTTTT - TRBV15 - TRBJ2-2
CASSLVLRYGYTF TGTGCCAGCAGCTTAGTCTTACGCTATGGCTACACCTTC - TRBV7-8 - TRBJ1-2
CASSGDRGTYEQYF TGTGCCAGCAGTGGGGACAGGGGGACCTACGAGCAGTACTTC - TRBV25-1 TRBD1 TRBJ2-7
CASSPKSGQLNTEAFF TGTGCCAGCAGCCCCAAGTCGGGACAGCTGAACACTGAAGCTTTCTTT - TRBV6-6 TRBD1 TRBJ1-1
CASSPGLAPAYEQYF TGTGCCAGCAGTCCTGGACTAGCTCCTGCCTACGAGCAGTACTTC - TRBV2 TRBD2 TRBJ2-7
CASSEGWEGYEQYF TGCGCCAGCAGTGAAGGGTGGGAGGGGTACGAGCAGTACTTC - TRBV10-2 TRBD2 TRBJ2-7
CASSLTGEEPDTQYF TGTGCCAGCAGCTTGACCGGCGAGGAGCCAGATACGCAGTATTTT - TRBV5-6 - TRBJ2-3
CAWTRGSYEQYF TGTGCCTGGACCCGGGGATCCTACGAGCAGTACTTC - TRBV30 - TRBJ2-7
CASRRQGSNEQFF TGTGCCAGCAGGAGACAGGGGAGCAATGAGCAGTTCTTC - TRBV6-5 TRBD1 TRBJ2-1
CASSSAGTNTGELFF TGTGCCAGCAGTTCCGCCGGGACGAACACCGGGGAGCTGTTTTTT - TRBV27 - TRBJ2-2
CASGGQGSFYEQYF TGTGCCAGCGGCGGACAGGGGAGTTTCTACGAGCAGTACTTC - TRBV28 TRBD1 TRBJ2-7
CASSLGREGSYTF TGTGCCAGCAGCTTAGGCAGGGAAGGGAGCTACACCTTC - TRBV7-2 - TRBJ1-2
CASSLRGRFGYTF TGTGCCAGCAGCCTCAGGGGGCGGTTTGGCTACACCTTC few TRBV7-2 TRBD1 TRBJ1-2
CASSTSGGSYNSPLHF TGTGCCAGCAGCACGTCAGGGGGTTCCTATAATTCACCCCTCCACTTT - TRBV7-9 TRBD1 TRBJ1-6
CASSLAGSGNTIYF TGTGCCAGCTCACTTGCAGGGTCTGGAAACACCATATATTTT - TRBV18 - TRBJ1-3
CASGLVILAEYEQYF TGTGCTAGTGGTTTGGTAATTCTAGCGGAGTACGAGCAGTACTTC - TRBV12-5 TRBD2 TRBJ2-7
CASSPWTSGARNEQFF TGTGCCAGCTCCCCTTGGACTAGCGGGGCCCGAAATGAGCAGTTCTTC - TRBV18 TRBD2 TRBJ2-1
CAWSVGDGSYEQYF TGTGCCTGGAGTGTAGGTGATGGGTCCTACGAGCAGTACTTC - TRBV30 - TRBJ2-7
CASFSRPYNEQFF TGTGCCAGTTTTTCGAGGCCCTACAATGAGCAGTTCTTC - TRBV27 - TRBJ2-1
CASSAGTSGFQETQYF TGTGCCAGCAGTGCAGGGACTAGCGGATTCCAAGAGACCCAGTACTTC - TRBV25-1 TRBD2 TRBJ2-5
CASSFSGGTNEKLFF TGCGCCAGCAGCTTTTCTGGGGGCACTAATGAAAAACTGTTTTTT - TRBV5-1 - TRBJ1-4
CASSDPGQGHTYF TGCGCCAGCAGTGACCCGGGACAGGGTCACACGTACTTC few TRBV10-1 TRBD1 TRBJ2-7
CASSPPYALGLYEQYF TGCGCCAGCAGCCCACCGTACGCACTGGGGCTCTACGAGCAGTACTTC few TRBV4-1 - TRBJ2-7
CASSPGLYLVNTEAFF TGTGCCAGCTCACCGGGTTTGTATTTAGTGAACACTGAAGCTTTCTTT - TRBV18 - TRBJ1-1
CASGSGTGDPGELFF TGTGCTAGTGGATCCGGGACAGGGGATCCCGGGGAGCTGTTTTTT few TRBV12-5 TRBD1 TRBJ2-2
CAISLRTGGDAGNTIYF TGTGCCATCAGCCTCCGGACAGGGGGCGACGCTGGAAACACCATATATTTT - TRBV10-3 TRBD1 TRBJ1-3